The clone carrying this T cell receptor (beta chain) was recorded a few times. Its antigen is currently unknown. TCRdb re-called the reads through MiXCR, storing one row per CDR3 protein. The data contain around 280,000 distinct CDR3 sequences, about 8.8% of them singletons. This sample is part of a study of T cell repertoires in cytomegalovirus infection. Study details: Public TCR beta signature analysis indicated the presence of both CMV infection and matching HLA type.

Trimming stripped 6 bases from V and 3 bases from J, with 14 bases between. Germline values: CDR1 MNHNS, CDR2 SASEGT. The CDR3 has 14 amino acids. Whole-study findings and limits: The ex vivo response was dominated by HLA-C-restricted CMV-specific TCR beta clonotypes.

The sequencing input was PBMCs. The receptor was isolated from a human donor in good health (CMV status not recorded). Some clones in this sample may be carry-over from other donors' samples. This chain links TRBV6-1 with TRBJ1-2; D is perhaps TRBD1 (6 bases). The CDR3 DNA sequence: TGTGCCAGCAGGCTTTATCAGGGGCACTATGGCTACACCTTC. It specifies CASRLYQGHYGYTF.